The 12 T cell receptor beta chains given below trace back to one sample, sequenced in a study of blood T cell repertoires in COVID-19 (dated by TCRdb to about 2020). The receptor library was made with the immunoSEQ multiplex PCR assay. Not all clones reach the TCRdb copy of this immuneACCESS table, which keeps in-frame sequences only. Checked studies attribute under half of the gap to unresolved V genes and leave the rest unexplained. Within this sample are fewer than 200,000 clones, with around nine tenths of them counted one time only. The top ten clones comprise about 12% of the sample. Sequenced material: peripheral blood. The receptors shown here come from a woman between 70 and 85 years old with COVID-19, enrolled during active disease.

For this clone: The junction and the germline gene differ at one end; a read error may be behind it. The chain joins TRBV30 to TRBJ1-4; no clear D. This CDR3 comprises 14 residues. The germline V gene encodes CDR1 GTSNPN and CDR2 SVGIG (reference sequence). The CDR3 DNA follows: TGTGCCTGGCAGTCGGGATCAACGAATGAAAAACTGTTTTTT. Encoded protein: CAWQSGSTNEKLFF.

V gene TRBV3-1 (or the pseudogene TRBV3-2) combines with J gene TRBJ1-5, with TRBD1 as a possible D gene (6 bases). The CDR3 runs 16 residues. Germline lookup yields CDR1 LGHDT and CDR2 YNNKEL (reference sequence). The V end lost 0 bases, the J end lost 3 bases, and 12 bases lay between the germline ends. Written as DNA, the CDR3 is TGTGCCAGCAGCCAAGATAGGACAGATCACAATCAGCCCCAGCATTTT. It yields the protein CASSQDRTDHNQPQHF.

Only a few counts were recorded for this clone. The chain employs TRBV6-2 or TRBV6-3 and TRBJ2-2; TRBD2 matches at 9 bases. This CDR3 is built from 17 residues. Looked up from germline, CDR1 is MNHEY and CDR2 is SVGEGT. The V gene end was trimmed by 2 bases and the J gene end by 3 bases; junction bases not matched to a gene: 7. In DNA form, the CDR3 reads TGTGCCAGCAGTTACCGGGCGGGAGGGCCACACACCGGGGAGCTGTTTTTT. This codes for CASSYRAGGPHTGELFF.

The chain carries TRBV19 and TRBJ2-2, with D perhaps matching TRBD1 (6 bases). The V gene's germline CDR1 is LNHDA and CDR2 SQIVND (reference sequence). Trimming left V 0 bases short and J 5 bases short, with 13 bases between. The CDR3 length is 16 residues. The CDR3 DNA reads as TGTGCCAGTAGTATAGATCCCGGGACATCGACCGGGGAGCTGTTTTTT. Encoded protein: CASSIDPGTSTGELFF.

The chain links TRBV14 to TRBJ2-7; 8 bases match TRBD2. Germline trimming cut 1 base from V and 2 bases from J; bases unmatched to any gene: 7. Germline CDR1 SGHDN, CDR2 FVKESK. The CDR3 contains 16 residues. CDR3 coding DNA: TGTGCCAGCAGCCAAGCAGTAGTAGCGGGACCCTACGAGCAGTACTTC. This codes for CASSQAVVAGPYEQYF.

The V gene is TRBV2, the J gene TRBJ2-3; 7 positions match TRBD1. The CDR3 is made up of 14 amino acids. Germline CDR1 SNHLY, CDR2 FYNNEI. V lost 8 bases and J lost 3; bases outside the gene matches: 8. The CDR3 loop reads CASGLDRVTDTQYF. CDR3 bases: TGTGCCAGCGGTTTAGACAGGGTAACAGATACGCAGTATTTT. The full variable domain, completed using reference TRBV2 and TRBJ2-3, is EPEVTQTPSHQVTQMGQEVILRCVPISNHLYFYWYRQILGQKVEFLVSFYNNEISEKSEIFDDQFSVERPDGSNFTLKIRSTKLEDSAMYFCASGLDRVTDTQYFGPGTRLTVL.

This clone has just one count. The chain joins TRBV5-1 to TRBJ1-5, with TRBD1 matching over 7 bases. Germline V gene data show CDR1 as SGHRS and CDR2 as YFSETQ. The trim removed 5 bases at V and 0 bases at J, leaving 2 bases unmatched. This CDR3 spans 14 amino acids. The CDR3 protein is CASSRDSSNQPQHF. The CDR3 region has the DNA TGCGCCAGCAGTCGGGACAGTAGCAATCAGCCCCAGCATTTT.

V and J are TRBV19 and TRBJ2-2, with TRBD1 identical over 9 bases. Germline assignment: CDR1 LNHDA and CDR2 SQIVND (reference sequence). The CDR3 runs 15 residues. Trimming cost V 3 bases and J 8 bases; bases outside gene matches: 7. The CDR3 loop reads CASSIAGQGLGELFF. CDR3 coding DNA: TGTGCCAGTAGTATCGCTGGACAGGGGTTAGGGGAGCTGTTTTTT.

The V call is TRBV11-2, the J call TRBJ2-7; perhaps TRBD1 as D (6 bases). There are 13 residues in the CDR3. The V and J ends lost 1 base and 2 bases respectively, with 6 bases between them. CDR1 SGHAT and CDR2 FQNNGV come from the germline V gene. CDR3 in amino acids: CASSLAGAYEQYF. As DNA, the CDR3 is TGTGCCAGCAGCTTAGCAGGGGCCTACGAGCAGTACTTC. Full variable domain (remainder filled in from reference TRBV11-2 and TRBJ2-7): EAGVAQSPRYKIIEKRQSVAFWCNPISGHATLYWYQQILGQGPKLLIQFQNNGVVDDSQLPKDRFSAERLKGVDSTLKIQPAKLEDSAVYLCASSLAGAYEQYFGPGTRLTVT.

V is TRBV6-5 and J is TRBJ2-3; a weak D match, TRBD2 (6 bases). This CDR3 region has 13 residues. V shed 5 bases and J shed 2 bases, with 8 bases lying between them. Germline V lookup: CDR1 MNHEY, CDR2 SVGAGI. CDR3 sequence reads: CASSRDFTDTQYF. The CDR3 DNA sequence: TGTGCCAGCAGTCGGGACTTCACAGATACGCAGTATTTT.

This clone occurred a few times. The CDR3 DNA is TGTGCCAGCAGCTTAAATACAGGTCAAACGTTCGAGCAGTTCTTC. Amino acids: CASSLNTGQTFEQFF. This chain joins TRBV13 and TRBJ2-1; perhaps TRBD1 as D (5 bases). The V end lost 2 bases, the J end lost 10 bases, and 18 bases lay between the germline ends. The V gene's germline CDR1 is PRHDT and CDR2 FYEKMQ (reference sequence). The CDR3 loop spans 15 amino acids.

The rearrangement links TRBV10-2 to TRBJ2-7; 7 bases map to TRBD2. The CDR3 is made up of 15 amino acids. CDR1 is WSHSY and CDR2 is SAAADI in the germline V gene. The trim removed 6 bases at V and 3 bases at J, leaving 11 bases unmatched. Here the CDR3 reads CASRDGLGINYEQYF. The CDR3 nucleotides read TGCGCCAGCAGGGACGGACTAGGTATTAACTACGAGCAGTACTTC.